Below, one T cell receptor (beta chain) is given with its context. In blood CD8+ and CD4+ T cells, TCR beta underwent sequencing. The germline V gene encodes CDR1 SQVTM and CDR2 ANQGSEA. Trimming shortened V by 4 bases and J by 4 bases, and 9 bases separated the two germline ends. This CDR3 region has 12 residues. These data come from a study of CD8 T cells in Susac syndrome. Study-wide background: When their blood was taken, patients with Susac syndrome were therapy-naive, taking corticosteroids, or taking intravenous immunoglobulin alone.

After extraction with the RNeasy kit, roughly 0.5 to 1 ug of the RNA was reverse transcribed using random hexamers. Amplification of TCR beta CDR3 was carried out by immunoSEQ multiplex PCR, which covered 54 Vbeta and 13 Jbeta segments. MiXCR was run by TCRdb on the immunoSEQ multiplex PCR reads, yielding one entry per CDR3 protein. The sample consists of about 240,000 distinct CDR3 sequences, approximately 95% of them appearing once. Specimen: CD4+ T cells from PBMCs. The sequence came from a human donor with Susac syndrome. The chain carries TRBV29-1 and TRBJ2-3; D not certain. The CDR3 protein is CSVVGNSDTQYF. CDR3 bases: TGCAGCGTTGTTGGGAATTCAGATACGCAGTATTTT.